The present TCR beta chain was sequenced within a study of OX40 agonist ivuxolimab in advanced cancers. Generated by immunoSEQ multiplex PCR, the TCRdb table keeps only in-frame clones and is missing some. The sample lists roughly 38,000 clones, 82% occurring once. The CDR3 is 17 amino acids. Germline-derived CDR1 and CDR2 are SEHNR and FQNEAQ (reference sequence). V shed 5 bases, J shed 1 base, and the junction held 11 bases outside the gene matches. The chain uses TRBV7-9 and TRBJ1-3, with TRBD1 identical over 7 bases. This specimen consisted of CD4+ or CD8+ T cells sorted from blood, obtained in a trial of the OX40 agonist ivuxolimab. This TCR was recovered from an adult with an advanced solid tumor such as melanoma, head and neck, liver or kidney cancer. CDR3 protein: CASSPPGQSYSGNTIYF. The CDR3 DNA is TGTGCCAGCAGCCCCCCGGGACAGAGCTATTCTGGAAACACCATATATTTT.